The rows below give T cell receptor beta chains drawn from one sample of a study of blood T cell repertoires in COVID-19. Profiling relied on immunoSEQ multiplex PCR, and the TCRdb table lists in-frame clones only, not all of them. This sample has 300,000 to 400,000 clones, with around nine tenths found just once. The material sequenced was PBMCs or T cells enriched from blood (not recorded which). These receptors all come from a man in his 60s who had recovered from COVID-19. The CDR3 runs from the conserved cysteine through the conserved F or W. The D gene is left open where the match is weak. Clone size is shown for a subset of rows, as once, few, many or a class of expanded clone.

clone size,D gene,V gene,J gene,CDR3 protein,CDR3 DNA
.,.,TRBV6-5,TRBJ1-1,CASRSRGGGMTEAFF,TGTGCCAGCAGAAGCCGGGGTGGGGGCATGACTGAAGCTTTCTTT
.,TRBD1,TRBV19,TRBJ2-7,CASSISWGTGLYEQYF,TGTGCCAGTAGTATCTCCTGGGGGACAGGGCTTTACGAGCAGTACTTC
.,.,TRBV18,TRBJ1-1,CASSQGQNTEAFF,TGTGCCAGCTCTCAAGGACAGAACACTGAAGCTTTCTTT
.,TRBD2,TRBV19,TRBJ2-1,CASSGGGLAVRGEQFF,TGTGCCAGTAGTGGTGGAGGGCTAGCGGTACGTGGTGAGCAGTTCTTC
.,TRBD2,TRBV7-6,TRBJ2-1,CASSLEDSGRRSNEQFF,TGTGCCAGCAGCTTAGAGGATAGCGGGAGGCGAAGCAATGAGCAGTTCTTC
.,.,TRBV5-4,TRBJ1-3,CASSREGDASPGNTIYF,TGTGCCAGCAGCCGAGAGGGAGACGCGAGCCCTGGAAACACCATATATTTT
.,TRBD1,TRBV27,TRBJ1-2,CASSRDRGNGYTF,TGTGCCAGCAGCCGGGACAGGGGCAATGGCTACACCTTC
.,TRBD2,TRBV28,TRBJ2-3,CATISGSTDTQYF,TGTGCCACCATTAGCGGGAGCACAGATACGCAGTATTTT
.,TRBD2,TRBV19,TRBJ2-1,CASRSGRFGNEQFF,TGTGCCAGCCGTAGCGGGAGGTTCGGGAATGAGCAGTTCTTC
.,.,TRBV27,TRBJ1-4,CASSLSRFDTLNEKLFF,TGTGCCAGCAGTTTATCGCGTTTCGACACCCTTAATGAAAAACTGTTTTTT
.,.,TRBV5-1,TRBJ2-3,CASSFGGRGTDTQYF,TGCGCCAGCAGCTTTGGAGGTAGGGGCACAGATACGCAGTATTTT
.,TRBD1,TRBV4-2,TRBJ1-2,CASSLATGGFVGYTF,TGTGCCAGCAGCTTGGCGACAGGGGGTTTTGTGGGCTACACCTTC
.,TRBD2,TRBV18,TRBJ2-6,CASSPVRLAGVSSGANVLTF,TGTGCCAGCTCACCGGTGAGACTAGCGGGTGTTAGCTCTGGGGCCAACGTCCTGACTTTC
.,TRBD2,TRBV5-4,TRBJ2-1,CASSLGATPTSGSYNEQFF,TGTGCCAGCAGCTTGGGCGCCACACCTACTAGCGGATCCTACAATGAGCAGTTCTTC
.,.,TRBV10-3,TRBJ2-7,CAISRSSYEQYF,TGTGCCATCAGTCGGAGCTCCTACGAGCAGTACTTC
once,TRBD2,TRBV9,TRBJ2-7,CASSVGSSGSYEQYF,TGTGCCAGCAGCGTAGGGTCTAGCGGGAGCTACGAGCAGTACTTC
.,TRBD1,TRBV18,TRBJ1-1,CASSYRGPTEAFF,TGTGCCAGCTCATACAGGGGGCCCACTGAAGCTTTCTTT
.,.,TRBV5-1,TRBJ2-1,CASSPTLAEQFF,TGCGCCAGCAGCCCGACTCTAGCGGAGCAGTTCTTC
.,.,TRBV2,TRBJ2-1,CASSPHRGARYNEQFF,TGTGCCAGCAGTCCCCACCGGGGGGCTCGTTACAATGAGCAGTTCTTC
.,TRBD2,TRBV19,TRBJ2-5,CASSTPSGGTQETQYF,TGTGCCAGTAGTACACCTAGCGGGGGGACTCAAGAGACCCAGTACTTC
.,.,TRBV14,TRBJ2-5,CASSQVLDRGQEETQYF,TGTGCCAGCAGCCAAGTTTTGGACAGAGGCCAGGAAGAGACCCAGTACTTC
.,TRBD1,TRBV19,TRBJ2-7,CASSAQGAEEQYF,TGTGCCAGTAGTGCCCAGGGGGCGGAGGAGCAGTACTTC
.,.,TRBV5-1,TRBJ1-5,CASSPDNRNQPQHF,TGCGCCAGCAGCCCGGACAATCGCAATCAGCCCCAGCATTTT
.,.,TRBV7-9,TRBJ2-7,CASMTTYEQYF,TGTGCCAGCATGACTACCTACGAGCAGTACTTC
many,.,TRBV5-1,TRBJ2-2,CASSPSGTGELFF,TGCGCCAGCAGCCCCAGCGGGACCGGGGAGCTGTTTTTT
.,TRBD1,TRBV9,TRBJ2-1,CASSVGSGGPYNEQFF,TGTGCCAGCAGCGTAGGTTCAGGGGGTCCCTACAATGAGCAGTTCTTC
.,.,TRBV4-1,TRBJ2-7,CASSPTASGSYEQYF,TGCGCCAGCAGCCCGACGGCATCGGGGTCCTACGAGCAGTACTTC
.,TRBD2,TRBV6-4,TRBJ2-3,CASNSGTSGLGGTDTQYF,TGTGCCAGCAACTCCGGGACTAGCGGCCTGGGAGGCACAGATACGCAGTATTTT
.,.,TRBV29-1,TRBJ2-7,CSVDDNYEQYF,TGCAGCGTGGATGACAACTACGAGCAGTACTTC
.,TRBD2,TRBV27,TRBJ2-2,CASSPGLAGPGELFF,TGTGCCAGCAGCCCGGGACTAGCGGGACCCGGGGAGCTGTTTTTT
.,.,TRBV30,TRBJ2-7,CAWSGGLISSYEQYF,TGTGCCTGGAGTGGTGGACTGATTTCCTCCTACGAGCAGTACTTC
.,TRBD2,TRBV7-6,TRBJ2-3,CASSLAPSGSTDTQYF,TGTGCCAGCAGCTTAGCGCCTAGCGGAAGCACAGATACGCAGTATTTT
few,.,TRBV15,TRBJ1-3,CATSRDRSGNTIYF,TGTGCCACCAGCAGAGACCGCTCTGGAAACACCATATATTTT
.,.,TRBV4-2,TRBJ1-5,CASSQPGFNQPQHF,TGTGCCAGCAGCCAACCAGGGTTCAATCAGCCCCAGCATTTT
.,.,TRBV19,TRBJ1-6,CASKDLGGSYNSPLHF,TGTGCCAGTAAAGACTTGGGTGGGTCCTATAATTCACCCCTCCACTTT
.,.,TRBV6-5,TRBJ1-6,CASSYSKGAKPLHF,TGTGCCAGCAGTTACTCGAAAGGGGCAAAGCCCCTCCACTTT
.,TRBD1,TRBV2,TRBJ2-7,CASNLGTGKSSFGEQYF,TGTGCCAGCAATCTCGGGACAGGGAAATCTTCCTTTGGGGAGCAGTACTTC
.,TRBD1,TRBV7-2,TRBJ1-2,CASSLNDGTANYGYTF,TGTGCCAGCAGCCTAAACGACGGGACAGCTAACTATGGCTACACCTTC
.,TRBD1,TRBV18,TRBJ1-1,CASSPKVTGGRLTEAFF,TGTGCCAGCTCACCAAAAGTCACAGGGGGTCGGCTCACTGAAGCTTTCTTT
.,TRBD1,TRBV27,TRBJ1-6,CASSSGQAYNSPLHF,TGTGCCTCCTCGTCAGGACAGGCTTATAATTCACCCCTCCACTTT
.,.,TRBV4-2,TRBJ1-5,CASSQDIGGAGEPQHF,TGTGCCAGCAGCCAAGATATAGGCGGGGCTGGAGAGCCCCAGCATTTT
.,.,TRBV28,TRBJ1-1,CASSLEALVAEAFF,TGTGCCAGCAGTTTAGAAGCGCTCGTGGCTGAAGCTTTCTTT
.,TRBD1,TRBV25-1,TRBJ1-1,CASSDRHSRGEAEAFF,TGTGCCAGCAGTGACCGTCATTCCAGGGGGGAAGCTGAAGCTTTCTTT
.,.,TRBV6-1,TRBJ1-1,CASSEFLIGATEAFF,TGTGCCAGCAGTGAATTCTTAATCGGTGCCACTGAAGCTTTCTTT
.,.,TRBV9,TRBJ1-3,CASSVDAGNTIYF,TGTGCCAGCAGCGTAGACGCGGGAAACACCATATATTTT
.,.,TRBV29-1,TRBJ1-1,CSAYKLRGGTEAFF,TGCAGCGCCTACAAATTGAGGGGGGGAACTGAAGCTTTCTTT
few,TRBD1,TRBV12-5,TRBJ2-2,CASGLVGTGGKIGELFF,TGTGCTAGTGGTTTGGTAGGGACAGGGGGCAAGATCGGGGAGCTGTTTTTT
few,TRBD1,TRBV25-1,TRBJ1-2,CASSGTGLHYGYTF,TGTGCCAGCAGTGGGACAGGGCTCCACTATGGCTACACCTTC
.,TRBD2,TRBV5-4,TRBJ2-1,CASRRGGGSYNEQFF,TGTGCCAGCAGGCGGGGCGGGGGTTCCTACAATGAGCAGTTCTTC
.,.,TRBV12-5,TRBJ1-2,CASGSIQNRATF,TGTGCTAGTGGTTCAATCCAAAACAGGGCCACCTTC
.,TRBD1,TRBV9,TRBJ1-2,CASSPRTGGIGGYTF,TGTGCCAGCAGCCCTCGGACAGGGGGCATCGGGGGCTACACCTTC
.,TRBD2,TRBV18,TRBJ2-1,CASSPLGLGIEQFF,TGTGCCAGCTCACCCCTAGGACTAGGAATTGAGCAGTTCTTC
.,.,TRBV7-9,TRBJ1-1,CASSLQGNTEAFF,TGTGCCAGCAGCCTCCAGGGAAACACTGAAGCTTTCTTT
.,.,TRBV19,TRBJ1-5,CASSIDLDSYSNQPQHF,TGTGCCAGTAGTATAGATCTGGACAGTTATAGCAATCAGCCCCAGCATTTT
.,.,TRBV27,TRBJ1-5,CASSPAGSLRQPQHF,TGTGCCAGCAGTCCAGCAGGGTCCTTGCGCCAGCCCCAGCATTTT